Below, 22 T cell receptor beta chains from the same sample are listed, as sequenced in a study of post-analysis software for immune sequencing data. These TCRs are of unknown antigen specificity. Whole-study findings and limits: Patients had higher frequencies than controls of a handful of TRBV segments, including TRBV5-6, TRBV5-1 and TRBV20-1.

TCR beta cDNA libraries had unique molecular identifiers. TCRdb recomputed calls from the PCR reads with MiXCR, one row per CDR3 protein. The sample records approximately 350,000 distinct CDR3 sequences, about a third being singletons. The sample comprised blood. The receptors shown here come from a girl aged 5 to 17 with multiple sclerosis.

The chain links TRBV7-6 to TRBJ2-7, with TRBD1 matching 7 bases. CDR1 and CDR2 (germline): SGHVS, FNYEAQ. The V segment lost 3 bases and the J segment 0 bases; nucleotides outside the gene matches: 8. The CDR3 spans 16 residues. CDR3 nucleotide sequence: TGTGCCAGCAGCTTTTCCGGGACAGAGAGCTCCTACGAGCAGTACTTC. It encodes CASSFSGTESSYEQYF.

CDR3 nucleotide sequence: TGTGCCAGTTCTCCATGGGCGGACTCCTACGAGCAGTACTTC. It yields the protein CASSPWADSYEQYF. The chain has TRBV19 and TRBJ2-7; no reliable D call. Trimming took 8 bases from V and 0 from J, leaving 14 bases between them. Germline values: CDR1 LNHDA, CDR2 SQIVND (reference sequence). This CDR3 is built from 14 residues.

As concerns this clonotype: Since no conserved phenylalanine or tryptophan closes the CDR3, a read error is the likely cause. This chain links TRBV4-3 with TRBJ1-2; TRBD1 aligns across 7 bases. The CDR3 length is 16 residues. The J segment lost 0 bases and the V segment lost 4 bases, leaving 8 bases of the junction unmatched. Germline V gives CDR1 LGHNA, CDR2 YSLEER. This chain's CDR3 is CASSPVQGETNYGYTC. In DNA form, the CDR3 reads TGCGCCAGCAGCCCAGTCCAGGGGGAAACTAACTATGGCTACACCTGC.

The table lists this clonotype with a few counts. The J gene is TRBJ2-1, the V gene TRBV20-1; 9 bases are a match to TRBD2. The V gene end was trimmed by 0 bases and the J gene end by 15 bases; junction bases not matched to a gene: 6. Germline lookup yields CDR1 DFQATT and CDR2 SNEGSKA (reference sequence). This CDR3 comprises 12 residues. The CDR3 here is CSARDLGTSLFF. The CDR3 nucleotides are TGCAGTGCTAGAGACCTCGGGACTAGCTTGTTCTTC.

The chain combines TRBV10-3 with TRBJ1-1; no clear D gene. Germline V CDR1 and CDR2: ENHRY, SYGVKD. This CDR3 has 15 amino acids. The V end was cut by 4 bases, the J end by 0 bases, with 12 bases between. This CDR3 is CAISGEARLNTEAFF. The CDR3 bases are TGTGCCATCAGTGGCGAGGCACGATTGAACACTGAAGCTTTCTTT.

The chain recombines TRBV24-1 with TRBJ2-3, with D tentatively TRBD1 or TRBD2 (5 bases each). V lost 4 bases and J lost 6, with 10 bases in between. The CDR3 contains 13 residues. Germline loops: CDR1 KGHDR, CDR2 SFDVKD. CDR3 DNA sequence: TGTGCCACCAGTGACGAGGGGACGGATACGCAGTATTTT. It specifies CATSDEGTDTQYF.

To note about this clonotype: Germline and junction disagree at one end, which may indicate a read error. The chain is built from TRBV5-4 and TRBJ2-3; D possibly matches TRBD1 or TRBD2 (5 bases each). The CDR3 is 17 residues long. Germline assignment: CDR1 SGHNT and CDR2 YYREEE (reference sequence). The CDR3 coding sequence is TGCGCCAGCAGCCTTAACCCCGGGGCCCTCCTCACAGATACGCAGTATTTT. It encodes CASSLNPGALLTDTQYF.

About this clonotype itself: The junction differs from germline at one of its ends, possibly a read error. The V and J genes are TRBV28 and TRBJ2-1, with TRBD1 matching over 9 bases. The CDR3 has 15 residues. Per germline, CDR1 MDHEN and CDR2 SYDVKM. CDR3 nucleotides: TGTACCAGCAGCAGACAGGGGGACTACTACAATGAGCAGTTCTTC. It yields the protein CTSSRQGDYYNEQFF.

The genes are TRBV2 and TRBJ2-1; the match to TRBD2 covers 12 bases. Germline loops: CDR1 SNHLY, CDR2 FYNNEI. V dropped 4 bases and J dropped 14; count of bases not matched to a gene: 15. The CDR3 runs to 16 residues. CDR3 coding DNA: TGTGCCAGCAGTGCTCCCCGACTAGCGGGGGAAGTAAGGGAGTTCTTC. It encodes CASSAPRLAGEVREFF.

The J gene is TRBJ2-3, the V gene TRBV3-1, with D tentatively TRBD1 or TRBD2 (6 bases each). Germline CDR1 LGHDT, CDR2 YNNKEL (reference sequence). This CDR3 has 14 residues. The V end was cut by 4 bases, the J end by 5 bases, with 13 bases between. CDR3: CASSPLQGGDTQYF. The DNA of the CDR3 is TGTGCCAGCAGCCCATTACAGGGAGGAGATACGCAGTATTTT.

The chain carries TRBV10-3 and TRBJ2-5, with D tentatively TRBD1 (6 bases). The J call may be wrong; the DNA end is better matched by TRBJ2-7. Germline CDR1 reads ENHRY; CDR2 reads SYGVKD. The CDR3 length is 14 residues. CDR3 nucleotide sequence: TGTGCCATCAGTGATAACAGGGTCGAATACGAGCAGTACTTC. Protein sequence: CAISDNRVEYEQYF.

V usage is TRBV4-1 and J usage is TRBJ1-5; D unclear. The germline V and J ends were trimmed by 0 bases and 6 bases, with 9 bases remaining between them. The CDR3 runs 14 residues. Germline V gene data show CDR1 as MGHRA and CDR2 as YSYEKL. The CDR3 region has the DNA TGCGCCAGCAGCCAAGAGTCGGCAGCTCAGCCCCAGCATTTT. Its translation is CASSQESAAQPQHF.

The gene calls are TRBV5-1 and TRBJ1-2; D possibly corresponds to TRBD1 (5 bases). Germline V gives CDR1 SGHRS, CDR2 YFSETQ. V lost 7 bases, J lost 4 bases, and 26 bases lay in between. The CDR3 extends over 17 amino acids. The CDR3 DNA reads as TGCGCCAGCGGCCTGGCGGGGCGGGGGGTCGAATCCTATGGCTACACCTTC. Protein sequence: CASGLAGRGVESYGYTF.

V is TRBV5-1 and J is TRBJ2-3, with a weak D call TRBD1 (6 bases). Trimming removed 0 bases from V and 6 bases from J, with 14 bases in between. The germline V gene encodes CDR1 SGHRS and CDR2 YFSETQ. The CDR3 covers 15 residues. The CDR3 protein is CASSLGQGIRDTQYF. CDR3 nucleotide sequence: TGCGCCAGCAGCTTGGGTCAGGGGATACGCGATACGCAGTATTTT.

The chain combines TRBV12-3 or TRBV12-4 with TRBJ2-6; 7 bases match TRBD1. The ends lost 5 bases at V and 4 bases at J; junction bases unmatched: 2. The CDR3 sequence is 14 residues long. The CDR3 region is CASSTGVGANVLTF. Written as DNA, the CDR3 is TGTGCCAGCAGTACAGGGGTCGGGGCCAACGTCCTGACTTTC.

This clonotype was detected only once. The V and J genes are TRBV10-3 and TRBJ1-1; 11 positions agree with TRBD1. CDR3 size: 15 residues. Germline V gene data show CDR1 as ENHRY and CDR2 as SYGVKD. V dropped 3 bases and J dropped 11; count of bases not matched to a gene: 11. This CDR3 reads CAISDPGQGENGAFF. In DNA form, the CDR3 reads TGTGCCATCAGTGACCCGGGACAGGGGGAGAATGGGGCTTTCTTT.

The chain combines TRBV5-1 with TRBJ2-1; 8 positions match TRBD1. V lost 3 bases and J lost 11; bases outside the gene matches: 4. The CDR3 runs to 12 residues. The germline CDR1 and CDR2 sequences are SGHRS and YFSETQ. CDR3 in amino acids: CASSSGQGKQFF. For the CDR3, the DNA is TGCGCCAGCAGCTCCGGACAGGGAAAGCAGTTCTTC. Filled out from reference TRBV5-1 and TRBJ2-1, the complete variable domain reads KAGVTQTPRYLIKTRGQQVTLSCSPISGHRSVSWYQQTPGQGLQFLFEYFSETQRNKGNFPGRFSGRQFSNSRSEMNVSTLELGDSALYLCASSSGQGKQFFGPGTRLTVL.

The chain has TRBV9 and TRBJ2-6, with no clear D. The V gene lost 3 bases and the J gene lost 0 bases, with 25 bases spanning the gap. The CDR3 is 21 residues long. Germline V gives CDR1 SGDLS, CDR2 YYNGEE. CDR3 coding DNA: TGTGCCAGCAGCGCGTTCGTTAGCCCCCCACAGCCTGACTCTGGGGCCAACGTCCTGACTTTC. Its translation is CASSAFVSPPQPDSGANVLTF.

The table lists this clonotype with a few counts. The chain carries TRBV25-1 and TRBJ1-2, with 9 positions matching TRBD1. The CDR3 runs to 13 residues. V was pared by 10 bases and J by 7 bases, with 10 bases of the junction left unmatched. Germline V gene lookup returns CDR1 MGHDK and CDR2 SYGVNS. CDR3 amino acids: CANTRGQGVGYTF. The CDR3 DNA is TGTGCCAACACTCGGGGACAGGGTGTTGGCTACACCTTC.

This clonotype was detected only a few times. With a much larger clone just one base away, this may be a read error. In nucleotides, the CDR3 is TGCGGCGGGGCGAGGCAGGGCGGCTGGAATGAGCAGTTCTTC. Residues: CGGARQGGWNEQFF. The chain joins TRBV29-1 to TRBJ2-1, with D perhaps matching TRBD2 (6 bases). The CDR3 contains 14 residues. Germline CDR1 is SQVTM and CDR2 is ANQGSEA.

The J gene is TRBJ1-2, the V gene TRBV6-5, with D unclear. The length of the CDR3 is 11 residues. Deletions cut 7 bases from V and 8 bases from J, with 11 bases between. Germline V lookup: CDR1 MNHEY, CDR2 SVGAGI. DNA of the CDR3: TGTGCCAGCACCCTGGGAGGAGGCTACACCTTC. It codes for CASTLGGGYTF.

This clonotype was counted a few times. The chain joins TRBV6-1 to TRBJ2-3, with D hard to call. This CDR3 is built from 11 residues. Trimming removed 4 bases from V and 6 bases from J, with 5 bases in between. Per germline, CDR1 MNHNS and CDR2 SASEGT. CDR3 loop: CASSVEDTQYF. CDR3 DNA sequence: TGTGCCAGCAGTGTAGAGGATACGCAGTATTTT.